The rows below give T cell receptor beta chains drawn from one sample of a study of post-analysis software for immune sequencing data. A single record per CDR3 protein comes from TCRdb applying MiXCR to the PCR reads. The sample lists 430,000 or so distinct CDR3 sequences, more than 30% seen once, with 6.5% to 8% in the top ten. Source material: blood. The receptors were sampled from a girl aged 2 to 10 with multiple sclerosis. Each CDR3 is given with its conserved first and last residue. D genes are given only for firm matches. Clone size is stated in some rows and not others, as once, few, many or a class when expanded.

clone size: NA
V gene: TRBV6-2/TRBV6-3
J gene: TRBJ2-7
D gene: TRBD1
CDR3 DNA: TGTGCCAGCAGTCAGGCGACAGGGGGCGATATGACCTACGAGCAGTACTTC
CDR3 protein: CASSQATGGDMTYEQYF

clone size: few
V gene: TRBV6-5
J gene: TRBJ2-3
D gene: NA
CDR3 DNA: TGTGCCAGCAGTTACTCTATGGCAGATACGCAGTATTTT
CDR3 protein: CASSYSMADTQYF

clone size: few
V gene: TRBV20-1
J gene: TRBJ2-3
D gene: NA
CDR3 DNA: TGCAGTGCTGGGGGGCTTAAATCCGGGAAGTCCCCAGATACGCAGTATTTT
CDR3 protein: CSAGGLKSGKSPDTQYF

clone size: many
V gene: TRBV7-3
J gene: TRBJ2-5
D gene: NA
CDR3 DNA: TGTGCCAGCAGTTTATCAGGGGGGGAGACCCAGTACTTC
CDR3 protein: CASSLSGGETQYF

clone size: NA
V gene: TRBV15
J gene: TRBJ2-1
D gene: TRBD1
CDR3 DNA: TGTGCCACCAGCAGCCGACAGGGGGCCAGGGACAATGAGCAGTTCTTC
CDR3 protein: CATSSRQGARDNEQFF

clone size: NA
V gene: TRBV27
J gene: TRBJ2-7
D gene: NA
CDR3 DNA: TGTGCCAGCAGTTTATGGATAGCTCCAAGGTCCATTTCCGACGAGCAGTACTTC
CDR3 protein: CASSLWIAPRSISDEQYF

clone size: few
V gene: TRBV15
J gene: TRBJ2-3
D gene: TRBD1
CDR3 DNA: TGTGCCACCAGCAGATCCAAGGGACAGCCCACAGATACGCAGTATTTT
CDR3 protein: CATSRSKGQPTDTQYF

clone size: NA
V gene: TRBV11-2
J gene: TRBJ2-3
D gene: NA
CDR3 DNA: TGTGCCAGCCTGGCCACCGGGGTAGCAGATACGCAGTATTTT
CDR3 protein: CASLATGVADTQYF

clone size: many
V gene: TRBV7-3
J gene: TRBJ2-1
D gene: NA
CDR3 DNA: TGTGCCAGCAGCTCTGGACTAAATGAGCAGTTCTTC
CDR3 protein: CASSSGLNEQFF

clone size: NA
V gene: TRBV7-2
J gene: TRBJ2-7
D gene: TRBD2
CDR3 DNA: TGTGCCAGCAGCTCTACTAGCGGAAGTACCTACGAGCAGTACTTC
CDR3 protein: CASSSTSGSTYEQYF

clone size: NA
V gene: TRBV18
J gene: TRBJ2-1
D gene: TRBD2
CDR3 DNA: TGTGCCAGCTCACTGGAGCGGGGGGGCTCCTACAATGAGCAGTTCTTC
CDR3 protein: CASSLERGGSYNEQFF

clone size: NA
V gene: TRBV19
J gene: TRBJ2-7
D gene: NA
CDR3 DNA: TGTGCCAGTAGTACCTCGCAGGGGATCGAGCAGTACTTC
CDR3 protein: CASSTSQGIEQYF

clone size: NA
V gene: TRBV20-1
J gene: TRBJ1-1
D gene: TRBD1
CDR3 DNA: TGCAGTGCTAGGGACAGGGGGCGGGCTTTCTTT
CDR3 protein: CSARDRGRAFF

clone size: few
V gene: TRBV5-1
J gene: TRBJ1-2
D gene: NA
CDR3 DNA: TGCGCCAGCAGCCTCAGGACAGCACGGGGCTACACCTTC
CDR3 protein: CASSLRTARGYTF

clone size: NA
V gene: TRBV2
J gene: TRBJ1-6
D gene: NA
CDR3 DNA: TGTGCCAGCAGTAGCAGGGGACCCAACTATAATTCACCCCTCCACTTT
CDR3 protein: CASSSRGPNYNSPLHF

clone size: once
V gene: TRBV11-2
J gene: TRBJ2-4
D gene: NA
CDR3 DNA: TGTGCCAGCAGCCCAGGCTGGGAGCAGTACTTC
CDR3 protein: CASSPGWEQYF

clone size: NA
V gene: TRBV3-1
J gene: TRBJ1-1
D gene: NA
CDR3 DNA: TGTGCCAGCAGCTACGCTAAGTGGACTGAAGCTTTCTTT
CDR3 protein: CASSYAKWTEAFF

clone size: NA
V gene: TRBV4-3
J gene: TRBJ2-7
D gene: TRBD1
CDR3 DNA: TGCGCCAGCAGCCCCGTTGGACAGGGTGGCAGCGACGAGCAGTACTTC
CDR3 protein: CASSPVGQGGSDEQYF

clone size: NA
V gene: TRBV12-3/TRBV12-4
J gene: TRBJ2-3
D gene: TRBD2
CDR3 DNA: TGTGCCAGCAGTTTAGTCTCCGGGGGGTCAGATACGCAGTATTTT
CDR3 protein: CASSLVSGGSDTQYF

clone size: few
V gene: TRBV4-1
J gene: TRBJ2-7
D gene: NA
CDR3 DNA: TGCGCCAGCAGCCAAGATGAGGGAGGGGGATACGAGCAGTACTTC
CDR3 protein: CASSQDEGGGYEQYF

clone size: NA
V gene: TRBV29-1
J gene: TRBJ2-7
D gene: NA
CDR3 DNA: TGCAGCGTTGTACTATACTACGAGCAGTACTTC
CDR3 protein: CSVVLYYEQYF

clone size: many
V gene: TRBV6-6
J gene: TRBJ2-5
D gene: NA
CDR3 DNA: TGTGCCAGCAGTACCGGGACCACACGGGCAGAGACCCAGTACTTC
CDR3 protein: CASSTGTTRAETQYF

clone size: NA
V gene: TRBV6-1
J gene: TRBJ2-1
D gene: NA
CDR3 DNA: TGTGCCAGCAGGGAGATGTCCTACAATGAGCAGTTCTTC
CDR3 protein: CASREMSYNEQFF

clone size: NA
V gene: TRBV3-1
J gene: TRBJ2-1
D gene: NA
CDR3 DNA: TGTGCCAGCAGCCAAGATCGGCGAGACAGCCGCTACAATGAGCAGTTCTTC
CDR3 protein: CASSQDRRDSRYNEQFF

clone size: NA
V gene: TRBV20-1
J gene: TRBJ2-7
D gene: NA
CDR3 DNA: TGCAGTGCTAGGAGGTTAACGGAGTCCTACGAGCAGTACTTC
CDR3 protein: CSARRLTESYEQYF

clone size: few
V gene: TRBV12-3/TRBV12-4
J gene: TRBJ2-7
D gene: NA
CDR3 DNA: TGTGCCAGCCGCAGACAGTTAGCAGAGCAGTACTTC
CDR3 protein: CASRRQLAEQYF

clone size: few
V gene: TRBV3-1
J gene: TRBJ1-2
D gene: NA
CDR3 DNA: TGTGCCAGCAGCATCCAGGTCGGTGGCTACACCTTC
CDR3 protein: CASSIQVGGYTF

clone size: few
V gene: TRBV2
J gene: TRBJ2-7
D gene: NA
CDR3 DNA: TGTGCCAGCAGAGCCGAACTCTACGAGCAGTACTTC
CDR3 protein: CASRAELYEQYF

clone size: NA
V gene: TRBV12-3/TRBV12-4
J gene: TRBJ2-7
D gene: NA
CDR3 DNA: TGTGCCAGCAGTTTTAGACAGAGGTACGAGCAGTACTTC
CDR3 protein: CASSFRQRYEQYF

clone size: NA
V gene: TRBV29-1
J gene: TRBJ1-5
D gene: NA
CDR3 DNA: TGCAGCGTTGGGGGTAGGGATCAGCCCCAGCATTTT
CDR3 protein: CSVGGRDQPQHF

clone size: NA
V gene: TRBV11-2
J gene: TRBJ1-1
D gene: NA
CDR3 DNA: TGTGCCAGCAGCTTAGGGCCCTGGATCAGGGAGGTCACTGAAGCTTTCTTT
CDR3 protein: CASSLGPWIREVTEAFF

clone size: few
V gene: TRBV28
J gene: TRBJ1-2
D gene: NA
CDR3 DNA: TGTGCCAGCAGTTTCCCGCAGGATAACTATGGCTACACCTTC
CDR3 protein: CASSFPQDNYGYTF

clone size: NA
V gene: TRBV10-3
J gene: TRBJ2-7
D gene: NA
CDR3 DNA: TGTACCATCAGTGGGCAGTACGAGCAGTACTTC
CDR3 protein: CTISGQYEQYF

clone size: NA
V gene: TRBV7-9
J gene: TRBJ2-7
D gene: NA
CDR3 DNA: TGTGCCAGGAGCAGCCGAGGGACGGACGAGCAGTACTTC
CDR3 protein: CARSSRGTDEQYF

clone size: NA
V gene: TRBV29-1
J gene: TRBJ2-2
D gene: NA
CDR3 DNA: TGCAGCGTTGAACGGCAGGGGTCGAACACCGGGGAGCTGTTTTTT
CDR3 protein: CSVERQGSNTGELFF

clone size: NA
V gene: TRBV10-3
J gene: TRBJ2-3
D gene: NA
CDR3 DNA: TGTGCCATCAGTGAACCAGATACGCAGTATTTT
CDR3 protein: CAISEPDTQYF

clone size: NA
V gene: TRBV5-1
J gene: TRBJ1-2
D gene: NA
CDR3 DNA: TGCGCCAGCAGCTTGAGCGCAGGCAACTATGGCTACACCTTC
CDR3 protein: CASSLSAGNYGYTF

clone size: NA
V gene: TRBV2
J gene: TRBJ2-5
D gene: NA
CDR3 DNA: TGTGCCAGCAGTAGGGAGACCCAGTACTTC
CDR3 protein: CASSRETQYF

clone size: NA
V gene: TRBV25-1
J gene: TRBJ1-2
D gene: TRBD1
CDR3 DNA: TGTGCCAGCAATGACCCAGGGGGCGCAGATGGCTACACCTTC
CDR3 protein: CASNDPGGADGYTF